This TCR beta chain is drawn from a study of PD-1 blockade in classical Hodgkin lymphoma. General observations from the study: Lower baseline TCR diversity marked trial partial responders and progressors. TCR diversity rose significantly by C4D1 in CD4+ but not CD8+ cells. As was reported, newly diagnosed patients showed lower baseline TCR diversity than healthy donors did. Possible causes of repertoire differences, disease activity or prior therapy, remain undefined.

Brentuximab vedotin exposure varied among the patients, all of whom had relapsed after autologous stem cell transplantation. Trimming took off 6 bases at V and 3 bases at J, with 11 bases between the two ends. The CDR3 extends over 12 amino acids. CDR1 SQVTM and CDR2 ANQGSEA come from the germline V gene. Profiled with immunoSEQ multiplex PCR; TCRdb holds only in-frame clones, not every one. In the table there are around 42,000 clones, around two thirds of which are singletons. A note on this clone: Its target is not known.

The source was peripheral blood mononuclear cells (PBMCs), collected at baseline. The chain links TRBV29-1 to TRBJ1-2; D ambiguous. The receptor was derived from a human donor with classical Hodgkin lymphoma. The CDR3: CSVSGNYYGYTF. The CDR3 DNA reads TGCAGCGTATCCGGGAATTACTATGGCTACACCTTC. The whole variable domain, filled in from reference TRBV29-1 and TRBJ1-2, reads SAVISQKPSRDICQRGTSLTIQCQVDSQVTMMFWYRQQPGQSLTLIATANQGSEATYESGFVIDKFPISRPNLTFSTLTVSNMSPEDSSIYLCSVSGNYYGYTFGSGTRLTVV.